One T cell receptor (beta chain) is described in this entry. This entry comes from a study of T cell changes during pregnancy in multiple sclerosis. V lost 4 bases and J 0 bases, leaving 13 bases between the germline ends. This CDR3 is 16 amino acids long. Germline CDR1 is MNHEY and CDR2 is SMNVEV (reference sequence). Repertoires were generated with immunoSEQ multiplex PCR, while TCRdb's copy carries only in-frame clones and drops some. The data hold tens of thousands of clones, with about 94% observed a single time. Here the sequenced sample was peripheral blood, taken in the first trimester of pregnancy. The chain uses TRBV27 and TRBJ2-1; a possible D gene is TRBD1 (5 bases). The sequence came from a female donor in good health, enrolled as a control in a pregnancy study. The CDR3 loop is CASSSHDSSSYNEQFF. CDR3 nucleotide sequence: TGTGCCAGCAGTTCTCATGACAGTAGCTCCTACAATGAGCAGTTCTTC.